These 17 T cell receptor beta chains came from one sample sequenced in a study of T cell repertoires in cytomegalovirus infection. No antigen is known for these receptors. MiXCR was run by TCRdb on the reads, yielding one entry per CDR3 protein. The sample lists approximately 770,000 distinct CDR3 sequences; approximately 32% were seen once. This specimen was cultured CD8+ T cells from PBMCs, taken from culture after CMV antigen stimulation. These receptors all stem from a human donor in good health (CMV status not recorded). Some clones in this sample may be carry-over from other donors' samples.

This clonotype was observed a few times. This sequence joins TRBV24-1 and TRBJ2-1; D is undetermined. Germline V gene lookup returns CDR1 KGHDR and CDR2 SFDVKD. The germline V and J ends were trimmed by 0 bases and 14 bases, with 13 bases remaining between them. The CDR3 has 13 amino acids. CDR3 residues: CATSDLFPGRKFF. CDR3 coding DNA: TGTGCCACCAGTGATTTGTTCCCAGGTAGGAAGTTCTTC.

This clonotype was seen many times. This sequence joins TRBV6-1 and TRBJ1-1, with a possible D match to TRBD1 (5 bases). V lost 2 bases, J lost 0 bases, and 7 bases lay in between. Germline CDR1 and CDR2: MNHNS and SASEGT. The CDR3 extends over 14 amino acids. CDR3 amino acids: CASSEKTVNTEAFF. The CDR3 bases are TGTGCCAGCAGTGAAAAGACAGTGAACACTGAAGCTTTCTTT.

This clonotype has only a few counts. The V gene is TRBV10-3, the J gene TRBJ1-1; a possible D gene is TRBD1 (5 bases). The length of the CDR3 is 12 residues. Trimming shortened V by 3 bases and J by 11 bases, and 13 bases separated the two germline ends. Germline lookup yields CDR1 ENHRY and CDR2 SYGVKD. CDR3 protein: CAISDTPPGAFF. CDR3 bases: TGTGCCATCAGTGATACGCCACCAGGGGCTTTCTTT.

The chain has TRBV5-4 and TRBJ2-1, with TRBD2 identical over 11 bases. V shed 1 base, J shed 0 bases, and the junction held 3 bases outside the gene matches. Germline V CDR1 and CDR2: SGHNT, YYREEE (reference sequence). The CDR3 runs to 17 residues. The CDR3 protein is CASSLPGLAVSYNEQFF. In nucleotides, the CDR3 is TGTGCCAGCAGCTTGCCGGGACTAGCGGTCTCCTACAATGAGCAGTTCTTC.

This chain connects TRBV9 to TRBJ2-3; a weak D match, TRBD2 (5 bases). CDR1 is SGDLS, CDR2 YYNGEE, per germline. The CDR3 is made up of 15 amino acids. Trimming stripped 4 bases from V and 4 bases from J, with 16 bases between. CDR3 protein: CASSSSMGAADTQYF. In DNA, the CDR3 is TGTGCCAGCAGCTCCTCAATGGGAGCGGCAGATACGCAGTATTTT.

The chain joins TRBV3-1 to TRBJ1-5, with a tentative D call TRBD1 (5 bases). V was pared by 2 bases and J by 7 bases, with 15 bases between. The CDR3 loop spans 15 amino acids. The germline V gene encodes CDR1 LGHDT and CDR2 YNNKEL (reference sequence). CDR3 sequence reads: CASSQNGGVGQPQHF. The CDR3 coding sequence is TGTGCCAGCAGCCAAAATGGGGGAGTAGGGCAGCCCCAGCATTTT.

The chain is built from TRBV7-9 and TRBJ2-5; perhaps TRBD2 as D (5 bases). The CDR3 extends over 15 amino acids. Between the trimmed V and J ends, which lost 4 bases and 4 bases, there was a span of 16 bases. The germline V gene encodes CDR1 SEHNR and CDR2 FQNEAQ (reference sequence). CDR3 loop: CASSSAHGVSETQYF. CDR3 coding DNA: TGTGCCAGCAGCTCCGCTCACGGGGTATCAGAGACCCAGTACTTC.

The gene calls are TRBV28 and TRBJ2-3, with D possibly matching TRBD2 (6 bases). Trimming removed 5 bases at V and 6 bases at J, with 18 bases between. The CDR3 sequence is 15 residues long. CDR1 and CDR2 (germline): MDHEN, SYDVKM. The CDR3 DNA sequence: TGTGCCAGCAGTCGTCCCGGGACTCGCCCCGATACGCAGTATTTT. Its protein is CASSRPGTRPDTQYF.

The chain has TRBV14 and TRBJ1-2, with a possible D match to TRBD1 (5 bases). Germline V gene data show CDR1 as SGHDN and CDR2 as FVKESK. The length of the CDR3 is 17 residues. V lost 0 bases to trimming and J lost 4 bases, with 18 bases between them. This CDR3 is CASSQEGAMGMSYGYTF. DNA for the CDR3: TGTGCCAGCAGCCAAGAAGGGGCCATGGGGATGTCCTATGGCTACACCTTC.

This clonotype was found many times. This chain joins TRBV6-1 and TRBJ2-7; D perhaps matches TRBD1 (6 bases). The CDR3 has 14 residues. V was pared by 6 bases and J by 2 bases, with 14 bases between. Germline V gives CDR1 MNHNS, CDR2 SASEGT. CDR3 sequence (DNA): TGTGCCAGCAGGTGGCCTGGGGGCCCCTACGAGCAGTACTTC. It yields the protein CASRWPGGPYEQYF.

In its sample, this clonotype was seen a few times. The chain combines TRBV9 with TRBJ2-3, with D perhaps matching TRBD1 or TRBD2 (5 bases each). V gave up 0 bases and J gave up 2 bases, with 16 bases separating them. From germline, CDR1 is SGDLS and CDR2 YYNGEE. CDR3 size: 17 residues. CDR3 in DNA: TGTGCCAGCAGCGTAGCTCGGTCGGGGCGGACCACAGATACGCAGTATTTT. Protein product: CASSVARSGRTTDTQYF.

This clonotype has only one observation. J is TRBJ2-7 and V is TRBV28; D call uncertain. The CDR3 covers 13 residues. The germline CDR1 and CDR2 sequences are MDHEN and SYDVKM. V was clipped by 4 bases and J by 7 bases, with 14 bases between them. The CDR3 nucleotides are TGTGCCAGCAGTTCCCCCGGGCAGGTTGAGCAGTACGTC. It is translated as CASSSPGQVEQYV.

This chain joins TRBV5-6 and TRBJ1-2; D remains unclear. V lost 1 base and J lost 2, with 15 bases in between. In germline, CDR1 is SGHDT, CDR2 YYEEEE. This CDR3 has 16 amino acids. DNA for the CDR3: TGTGCCAGCAGCTTGCGCCGAGGCGAATTAAACTATGGCTACACCTTC. Its translation is CASSLRRGELNYGYTF.

The chain recombines TRBV7-6 with TRBJ2-1, with 10 bases matching TRBD2. V lost 5 bases, J lost 5 bases, and 9 bases stayed unmatched. The germline gives CDR1 SGHVS, CDR2 FNYEAQ. The CDR3 spans 16 residues. The CDR3 loop reads CASSRNKRGGHNEQFF. The CDR3 nucleotides are TGTGCCAGCAGCCGTAATAAGCGGGGGGGCCACAATGAGCAGTTCTTC.

The DNA for the CDR3 is TGTGCCAGCAGCTTAGCGGACCTAACGCAGTATTTT. Protein sequence: CASSLADLTQYF. V gene TRBV7-4 combines with J gene TRBJ2-3; D not certain. Deletions cut 0 bases from V and 9 bases from J, with 7 bases between. The germline gives CDR1 SGHVT, CDR2 SQSDAQ. This CDR3 is built from 12 residues.

This chain links TRBV7-2 with TRBJ2-2; 7 bases align to TRBD1. V lost 6 bases, J lost 4 bases, and 8 bases stayed unmatched. The CDR3 length is 15 residues. Per the germline V gene, CDR1 is SGHTA and CDR2 is FQGNSA. In DNA, the CDR3 is TGTGCCAGCAGTCCAACAGGGGAATCCACCGGGGAGCTGTTTTTT. Translated: CASSPTGESTGELFF.

The chain is built from TRBV15 and TRBJ1-6, with no clear D. V was shortened by 0 bases and J by 6 bases, with 9 bases between the two germline ends. The CDR3 length is 15 residues. Germline values: CDR1 LNHNV, CDR2 YYDKDF (reference sequence). The CDR3 region is CATSREGQINSPLHF. Here the CDR3 DNA reads TGTGCCACCAGCAGAGAGGGCCAGATTAATTCACCCCTCCACTTT.